This passage covers 13 T cell receptor beta chains from one sample sequenced in a study of T cell responses to AZD1222 COVID-19 vaccine. The protocol was immunoSEQ multiplex PCR, while the TCRdb copy is restricted to in-frame clones and leaves out a portion. The table lists more than 100,000 clones, 85% to 95% of them singletons. Material: peripheral blood, obtained on day 0 of AZD1222 vaccination. These receptors were taken from an adult in good health.

The genes are TRBV19 and TRBJ2-7; D gene unclear. Germline CDR1 LNHDA, CDR2 SQIVND (reference sequence). The CDR3 loop spans 15 amino acids. The germline V and J ends were trimmed by 1 base and 2 bases, with 12 bases remaining between them. Here the CDR3 DNA reads TGTGCCAGTAGTATAGCGCGAACATCTGCCTACGAGCAGTACTTC. Translation: CASSIARTSAYEQYF.

This chain links TRBV6-6 with TRBJ2-4; a possible D gene is TRBD2 (5 bases). The CDR3 spans 12 residues. V was cut by 8 bases and J by 6 bases, with 11 bases left in between. Per germline, CDR1 MNHNY and CDR2 SVGAGI (reference sequence). The CDR3 sequence is CASQTGINIQYF. In nucleotides, the CDR3 is TGTGCCAGCCAGACGGGGATAAACATTCAGTACTTC.

The chain recombines TRBV5-1 with TRBJ1-6, with TRBD1 as a possible D gene (5 bases). In germline, CDR1 is SGHRS, CDR2 YFSETQ. V was trimmed by 0 bases and J by 3 bases, leaving 22 bases between them. The CDR3 has 20 residues. The CDR3 nucleotides are TGCGCCAGCAGCTTGGCCTCTCGGACTCCGGGACTATTCTATAATTCACCCCTCCACTTT. Translated, it gives CASSLASRTPGLFYNSPLHF.

The chain joins TRBV27 to TRBJ2-2, with unresolved D. The V end was cut by 8 bases, the J end by 4 bases, with 5 bases between. Germline V gene data show CDR1 as MNHEY and CDR2 as SMNVEV (reference sequence). The CDR3 is 11 residues long. The DNA of the CDR3 is TGTGCCAGCGAGCTCACCGGGGAGCTGTTTTTT. It yields the protein CASELTGELFF.

The chain joins TRBV7-3 to TRBJ1-2; TRBD1 matches 8 bases. Germline lookup yields CDR1 SGHTA and CDR2 FQGTGA. The CDR3 covers 16 residues. The V and J ends lost 5 bases and 2 bases, in that order; junction bases with no gene match: 10. Here the CDR3 reads CASSRTGLDANYGYTF. In nucleotides, the CDR3 is TGTGCCAGCAGCCGGACAGGGTTGGATGCGAACTATGGCTACACCTTC.

The chain carries TRBV4-3 and TRBJ1-3; 8 nucleotides agree with TRBD1. This CDR3 is built from 18 residues. The V segment lost 3 bases and the J segment 1 base; nucleotides outside the gene matches: 11. Germline CDR1 is LGHNA and CDR2 is YSLEER. CDR3 loop: CASSHLIGTGTSGNTIYF. Written as DNA, the CDR3 is TGCGCCAGCAGCCACCTCATAGGGACAGGCACGTCTGGAAACACCATATATTTT.

This clone occurred once. V and J are TRBV7-9 and TRBJ1-2; unclear D gene. Per germline, CDR1 SEHNR and CDR2 FQNEAQ (reference sequence). The V and J ends lost 5 bases and 2 bases respectively, with 3 bases between them. CDR3 length: 11 residues. Here the CDR3 reads CASSRNYGYTF. The CDR3 bases are TGTGCCAGCAGCCGAAACTATGGCTACACCTTC.

This clone turned up a few times. J is TRBJ1-2 and V is TRBV5-1, with 10 bases lining up with TRBD1. The ends lost 5 bases at V and 6 bases at J; junction bases unmatched: 10. The germline CDR1 and CDR2 sequences are SGHRS and YFSETQ. The CDR3 runs 15 residues. The CDR3 here is CASRLNTGTGDGYTF. CDR3 DNA: TGCGCCAGCAGACTTAATACCGGGACAGGGGATGGCTACACCTTC.

This clone was seen just once. This chain uses TRBV5-6 with TRBJ1-4; possible D gene TRBD1, 6 bases. The CDR3 loop spans 18 amino acids. Per the germline V gene, CDR1 is SGHDT and CDR2 is YYEEEE. With 0 bases removed from V and 0 bases from J, the gap between germline ends came to 15 bases. The CDR3 DNA reads as TGTGCCAGCAGCTTGGCCGATCGGACAGCACCAACTAATGAAAAACTGTTTTTT. This translates into CASSLADRTAPTNEKLFF.

The chain has TRBV30 and TRBJ2-7; 9 bases align to TRBD1. This CDR3 spans 15 amino acids. Germline CDR1 reads GTSNPN; CDR2 reads SVGIG (reference sequence). V gave up 5 bases and J gave up 5 bases; unmatched junction bases: 13. The CDR3 sequence: CAWSWDREVSNEQYF. Here the CDR3 DNA reads TGTGCCTGGTCCTGGGACAGGGAGGTCTCTAACGAGCAGTACTTC.

This clone was seen a single time. V is TRBV19 and J is TRBJ2-1; D not resolved. The CDR3 is 13 amino acids. Trimming stripped 3 bases from V and 6 bases from J, with 9 bases between. Germline CDR1 reads LNHDA; CDR2 reads SQIVND (reference sequence). CDR3 sequence (DNA): TGTGCCAGTAGTATTTTTGGAGTCAATGAGCAGTTCTTC. This sequence encodes CASSIFGVNEQFF. Full variable domain (outside the CDR3, taken from reference TRBV19 and TRBJ2-1): DGGITQSPKYLFRKEGQNVTLSCEQNLNHDAMYWYRQDPGQGLRLIYYSQIVNDFQKGDIAEGYSVSREKKESFPLTVTSAQKNPTAFYLCASSIFGVNEQFFGPGTRLTVL.

This sequence joins TRBV7-2 and TRBJ2-4; D may be TRBD2 (6 bases). V lost 5 bases to trimming and J lost 8 bases, with 16 bases between them. The CDR3 covers 14 residues. Germline V lookup: CDR1 SGHTA, CDR2 FQGNSA. In nucleotides, the CDR3 is TGTGCCAGCAGCCCTGGGGGGATCATGGACATTCAGTACTTC. It is translated as CASSPGGIMDIQYF.

The chain couples TRBV10-2 to TRBJ2-7, with 14 bases aligning to TRBD2. The germline V gene has CDR1 WSHSY and CDR2 SAAADI. The CDR3 covers 14 residues. Losses at the gene ends were 8 bases for V and 4 bases for J; bases not matched to a gene: 4. CDR3 sequence (DNA): TGCGCCAGCGGGACTAGCGGGGGACTATACGAGCAGTACTTC. Its translation: CASGTSGGLYEQYF.